The clone carrying this T cell receptor (beta chain) was seen many times. These data belong to a study of T cell repertoires in cytomegalovirus infection. The CDR3 consists of 15 residues. Per the germline V gene, CDR1 is SGHTA and CDR2 is FQGNSA. The V end lost 1 base, the J end lost 5 bases, and 14 bases lay between the germline ends. TCRdb re-analysed the reads in MiXCR, keeping a single row per CDR3 protein. This sample has over 150,000 distinct CDR3 sequences, with 17% found just once. This chain links TRBV7-2 with TRBJ1-1; D is unclear. Sequences were obtained from CD8+ T cells from PBMCs. This clonotype was obtained from a human donor in good health (CMV status not recorded). Some clones in this sample may be carry-over from other donors' samples. CDR3 nucleotides: TGTGCCAGCAGCTTAGTGAAATGGGGAAGAACTGAAGCTTTCTTT. Translation: CASSLVKWGRTEAFF.